This T cell receptor beta chain was captured by sequencing in a study of shared clonotypes between healthy human individuals. At the level of the study: In total, the donors were two women and a few men aged 18 to 49. General observations from the study: Limitation of the genetic and exposure-history diversity represented came from the few donors.

Germline CDR1 SGDLS, CDR2 YYNGEE. The CDR3 contains 16 residues. After removal of 2 bases from V and 1 base from J, the junction contained 5 bases not matched to a gene. The sample holds a few counts of this clone. Its cognate antigen is unknown. This was a deep-level run. The authors split each subset's genomic DNA evenly across several immunoSEQ plates. Sequencing used immunoSEQ multiplex PCR; TCRdb keeps in-frame clones, though not all of them. The sample carries fewer than 500,000 clones, nearly 80% recorded once. This chain joins TRBV9 and TRBJ1-1; the match to TRBD1 covers 10 bases. The sample consisted of PBMCs. The receptor was derived from a woman aged 40 to 55 in good health. Some clones in this sample may be carry-over from other donors' samples. The CDR3 region is CASSVPGTGENTEAFF. DNA for the CDR3: TGTGCCAGCAGCGTGCCCGGGACAGGGGAGAACACTGAAGCTTTCTTT.